This TCR beta chain was captured by sequencing in a study of cytomegalovirus exposure and HLA in healthy donors. Each of the donors was a healthy bone marrow donor. V shed 2 bases and J 3 bases; nucleotides not matched to a gene: 3. Per germline, CDR1 SGDLS and CDR2 YYNGEE. The CDR3 spans 15 residues. The PCR employed 60 Vbeta primers together with 13 Jbeta primers. Here immunoSEQ multiplex PCR was the method, and the copy in TCRdb shows in-frame clones only, minus some. This sample has some 200,000 clones, with approximately 79% found just once. The chain has TRBV9 and TRBJ2-1; 9 nucleotides agree with TRBD2. The receptor's source is a girl between 10 and 17 years old in good health and CMV-seropositive. The sequenced sample consisted of PBMCs. The CDR3 bases are TGTGCCAGCAGCGTTGCTAGCGGGGTCTACAATGAGCAGTTCTTC. Residues: CASSVASGVYNEQFF.